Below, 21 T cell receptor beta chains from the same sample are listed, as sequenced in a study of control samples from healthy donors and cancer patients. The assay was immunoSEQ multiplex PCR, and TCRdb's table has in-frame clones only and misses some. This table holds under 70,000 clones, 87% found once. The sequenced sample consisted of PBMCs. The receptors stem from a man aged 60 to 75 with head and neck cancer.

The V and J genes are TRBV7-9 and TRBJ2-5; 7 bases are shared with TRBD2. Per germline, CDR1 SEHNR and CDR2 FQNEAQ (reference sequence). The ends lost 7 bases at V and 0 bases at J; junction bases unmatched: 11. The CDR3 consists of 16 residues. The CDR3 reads CASISAGAKHQETQYF. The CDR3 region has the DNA TGTGCCAGCATTTCGGCGGGAGCGAAGCACCAAGAGACCCAGTACTTC.

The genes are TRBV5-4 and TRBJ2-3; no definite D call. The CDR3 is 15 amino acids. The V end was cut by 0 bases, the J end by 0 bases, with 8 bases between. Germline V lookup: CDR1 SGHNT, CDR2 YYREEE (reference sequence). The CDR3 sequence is CASSLELESTDTQYF. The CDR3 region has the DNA TGTGCCAGCAGCTTGGAACTGGAGAGCACAGATACGCAGTATTTT.

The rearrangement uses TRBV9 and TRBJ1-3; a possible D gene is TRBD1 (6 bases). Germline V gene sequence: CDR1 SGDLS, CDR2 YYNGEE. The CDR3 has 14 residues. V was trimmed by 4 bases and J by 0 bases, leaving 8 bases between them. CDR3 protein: CASSRDTSGNTIYF. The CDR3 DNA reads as TGTGCCAGCAGCCGGGACACCTCTGGAAACACCATATATTTT.

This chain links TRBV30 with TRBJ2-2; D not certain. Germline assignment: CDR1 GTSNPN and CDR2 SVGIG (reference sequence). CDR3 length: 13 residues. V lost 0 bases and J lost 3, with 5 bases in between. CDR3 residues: CAWSVQYTGELFF. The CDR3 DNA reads TGTGCCTGGAGTGTACAATACACCGGGGAGCTGTTTTTT.

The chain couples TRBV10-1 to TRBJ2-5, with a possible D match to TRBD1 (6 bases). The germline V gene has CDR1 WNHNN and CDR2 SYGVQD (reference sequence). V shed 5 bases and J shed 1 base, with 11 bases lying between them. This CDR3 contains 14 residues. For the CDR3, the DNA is TGCGCCAGCAGTCTTGGACAGAGCCAAGAGACCCAGTACTTC. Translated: CASSLGQSQETQYF.

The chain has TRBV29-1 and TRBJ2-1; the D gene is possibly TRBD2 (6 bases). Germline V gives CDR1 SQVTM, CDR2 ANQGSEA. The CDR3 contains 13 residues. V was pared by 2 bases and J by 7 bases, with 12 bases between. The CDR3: CSVEILAENEQFF. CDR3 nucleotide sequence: TGCAGCGTTGAAATCTTAGCGGAAAATGAGCAGTTCTTC.

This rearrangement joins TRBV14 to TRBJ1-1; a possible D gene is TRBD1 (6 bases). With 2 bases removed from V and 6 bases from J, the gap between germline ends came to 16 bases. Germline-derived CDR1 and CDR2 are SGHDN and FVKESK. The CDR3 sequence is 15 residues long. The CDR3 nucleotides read TGTGCCAGCAGCCAATCCGGACAGCGCCTCCCTGAAGCTTTCTTT. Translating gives CASSQSGQRLPEAFF.

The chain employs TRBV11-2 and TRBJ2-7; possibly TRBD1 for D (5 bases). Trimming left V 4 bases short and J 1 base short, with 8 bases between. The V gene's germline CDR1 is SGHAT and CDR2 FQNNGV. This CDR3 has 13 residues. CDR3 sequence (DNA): TGTGCCAGCAGCTCAGGGTCATCCTACGAGCAGTACTTC. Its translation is CASSSGSSYEQYF.

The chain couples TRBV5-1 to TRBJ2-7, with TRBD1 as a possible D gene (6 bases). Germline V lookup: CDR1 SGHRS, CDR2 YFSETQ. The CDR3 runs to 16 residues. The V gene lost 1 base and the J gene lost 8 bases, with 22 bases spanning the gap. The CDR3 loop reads CASSLWTNRDTGKQYF. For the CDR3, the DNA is TGCGCCAGCAGCTTGTGGACGAACCGGGACACCGGAAAGCAGTACTTC.

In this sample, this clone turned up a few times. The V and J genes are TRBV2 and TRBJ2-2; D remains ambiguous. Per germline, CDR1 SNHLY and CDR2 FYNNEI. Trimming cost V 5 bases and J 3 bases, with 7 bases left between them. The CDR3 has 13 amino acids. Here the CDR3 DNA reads TGTGCCAGCAGTCCTCAGTACACCGGGGAGCTGTTTTTT. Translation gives CASSPQYTGELFF.

The CDR3 nucleotides read TGTGCCTCTTGGGCAATGAGAAGCACAGATACGCAGTATTTT. Translating it yields CASWAMRSTDTQYF. The chain couples TRBV30 to TRBJ2-3; D is undetermined. Germline CDR1 and CDR2: GTSNPN and SVGIG (reference sequence). This CDR3 contains 14 residues. V lost 7 bases to trimming and J lost 0 bases, with 14 bases between them.

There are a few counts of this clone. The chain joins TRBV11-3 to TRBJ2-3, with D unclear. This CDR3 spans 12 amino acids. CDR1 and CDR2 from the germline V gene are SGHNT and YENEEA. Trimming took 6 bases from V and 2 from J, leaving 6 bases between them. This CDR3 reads CASSLHTDTQYF. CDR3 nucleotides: TGTGCCAGCAGTTTACACACAGATACGCAGTATTTT.

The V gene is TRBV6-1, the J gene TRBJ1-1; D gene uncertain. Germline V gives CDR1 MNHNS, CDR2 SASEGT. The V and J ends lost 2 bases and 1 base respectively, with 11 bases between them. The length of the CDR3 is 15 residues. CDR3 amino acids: CASSEYLGGNTEAFF. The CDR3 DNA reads TGTGCCAGCAGTGAATATTTGGGCGGGAACACTGAAGCTTTCTTT.

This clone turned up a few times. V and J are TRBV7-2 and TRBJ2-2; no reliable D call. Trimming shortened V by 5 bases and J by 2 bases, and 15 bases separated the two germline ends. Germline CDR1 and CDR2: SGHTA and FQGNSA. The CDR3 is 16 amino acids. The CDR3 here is CASSPRTLTNTGELFF. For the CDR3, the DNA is TGTGCCAGCAGCCCAAGGACGCTAACTAACACCGGGGAGCTGTTTTTT.

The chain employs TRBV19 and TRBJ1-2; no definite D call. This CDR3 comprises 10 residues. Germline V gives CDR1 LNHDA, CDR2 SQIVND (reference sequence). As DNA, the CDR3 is TGTGCTATAAAACACCAGGGCTACACCTTC. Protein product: CAIKHQGYTF.

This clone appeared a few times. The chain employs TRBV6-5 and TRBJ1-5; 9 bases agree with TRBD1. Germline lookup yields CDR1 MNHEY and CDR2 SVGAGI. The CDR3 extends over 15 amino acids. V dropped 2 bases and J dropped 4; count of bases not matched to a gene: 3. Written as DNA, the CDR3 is TGTGCCAGCAGTTACGGACAGGGGCATAATCAGCCCCAGCATTTT. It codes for CASSYGQGHNQPQHF.

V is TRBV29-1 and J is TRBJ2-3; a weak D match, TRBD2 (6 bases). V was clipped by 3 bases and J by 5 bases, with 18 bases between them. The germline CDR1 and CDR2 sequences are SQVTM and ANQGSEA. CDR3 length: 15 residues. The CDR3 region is CSVDSPGTLGDTQYF. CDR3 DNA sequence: TGCAGCGTTGACTCTCCCGGGACTTTGGGAGATACGCAGTATTTT.

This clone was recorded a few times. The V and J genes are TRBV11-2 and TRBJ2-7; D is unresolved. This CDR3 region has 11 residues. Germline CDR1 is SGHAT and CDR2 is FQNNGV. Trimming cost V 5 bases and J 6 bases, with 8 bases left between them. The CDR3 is CASSRSIEQYF. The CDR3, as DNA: TGTGCCAGCAGCCGATCTATCGAGCAGTACTTC. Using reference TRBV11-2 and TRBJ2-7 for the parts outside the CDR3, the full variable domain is EAGVAQSPRYKIIEKRQSVAFWCNPISGHATLYWYQQILGQGPKLLIQFQNNGVVDDSQLPKDRFSAERLKGVDSTLKIQPAKLEDSAVYLCASSRSIEQYFGPGTRLTVT.

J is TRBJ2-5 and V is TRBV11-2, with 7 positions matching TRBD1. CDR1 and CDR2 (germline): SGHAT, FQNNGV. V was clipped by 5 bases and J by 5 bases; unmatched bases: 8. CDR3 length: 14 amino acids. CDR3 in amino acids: CASSAGQVGETQYF. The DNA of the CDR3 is TGTGCCAGCAGCGCTGGACAGGTCGGGGAGACCCAGTACTTC.

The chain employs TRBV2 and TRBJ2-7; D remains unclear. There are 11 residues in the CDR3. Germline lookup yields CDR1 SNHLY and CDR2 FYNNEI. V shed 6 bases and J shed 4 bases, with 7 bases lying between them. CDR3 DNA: TGTGCCAGCAGCGCCACGTACGAGCAGTACTTC. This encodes CASSATYEQYF.

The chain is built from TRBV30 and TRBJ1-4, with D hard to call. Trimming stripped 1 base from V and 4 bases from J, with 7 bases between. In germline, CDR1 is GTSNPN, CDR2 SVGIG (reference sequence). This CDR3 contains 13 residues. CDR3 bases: TGTGCCTGGAGTGGACGTGGTAATGAAAAACTGTTTTTT. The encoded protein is CAWSGRGNEKLFF. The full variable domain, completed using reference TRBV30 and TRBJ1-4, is SQTIHQWPATLVQPVGSPLSLECTVEGTSNPNLYWYRQAAGRGLQLLFYSVGIGQISSEVPQNLSASRPQDRQFILSSKKLLLSDSGFYLCAWSGRGNEKLFFGSGTQLSVL.